This T cell receptor beta chain was obtained from a study of CD8 T cells in Susac syndrome. Notes on the study in general: TCR sequencing and HLA analysis covered a relatively small number of individuals.

Germline loops: CDR1 MGHRA, CDR2 YSYEKL. The CDR3 sequence is 12 residues long. V gave up 0 bases and J gave up 4 bases, with 4 bases separating them. About this clonotype itself: No antigen is known for it.

The multiple sclerosis control group consisted of treatment-naive patients whose relapsing-remitting disease, which was either stable or active, fulfilled revised McDonald criteria. Negative isolation yielded CD4+ and CD8+ T cells, and FACS enriched TEMRA cells. The RNA input was about 0.45 to 1 ug, and it was reverse transcribed with random hexamers. The TCR beta CDR3 was amplified by immunoSEQ multiplex PCR across 54 Vbeta, 13 Jbeta. TCRdb reanalysed the immunoSEQ multiplex PCR reads using MiXCR and keeps one entry per CDR3 protein. The repertoire has approximately 200,000 distinct CDR3 sequences, more than 90% of them found once; the top ten carry 0.093%.

The specimen sequenced was CD4+ T cells from PBMCs. This sequence joins TRBV4-1 and TRBJ2-7; D ambiguous. This sequence was found in a human donor with multiple sclerosis. CDR3 in DNA: TGCGCCAGCAGCCAAGAGGAGTACGAGCAGTACTTC. Translating it yields CASSQEEYEQYF.